This TCR beta chain was retrieved from a study of OX40 agonist ivuxolimab in advanced cancers. Turning to the study itself: Patients received ivuxolimab, an agonistic anti-OX40 (CD134) antibody. Of mixed ages from about 23 to 79 and averaging about 65 years, the group was almost 85% male. Three patients, one with hepatocellular carcinoma and two with cutaneous melanoma, achieved partial responses.

Autoimmune disease history or systemic immunosuppression disqualified patients. CDR3 length: 16 residues. Germline V lookup: CDR1 SGHDN, CDR2 FVKESK. V was pared by 3 bases and J by 3 bases, with 4 bases of the junction left unmatched. Clones were read by immunoSEQ multiplex PCR, and TCRdb kept only the in-frame ones, dropping some. The table records about 29,000 clones, roughly 80% of them present only once. The chain joins TRBV14 to TRBJ1-4; 10 bases align to TRBD1. Sequencing used CD4+ or CD8+ T cells sorted from blood, obtained in a trial of the OX40 agonist ivuxolimab. This clonotype originated in an adult with an advanced solid tumor such as melanoma, head and neck, liver or kidney cancer. The CDR3 DNA sequence: TGTGCCAGCAGCCATGCCGGGACAGGGGCTAATGAAAAACTGTTTTTT. Its protein product is CASSHAGTGANEKLFF.